These 12 T cell receptor beta chains originate from one sample sequenced in a study of OX40 agonist ivuxolimab in advanced cancers. Assay used: immunoSEQ multiplex PCR; TCRdb lists only in-frame clones, some missing. The table includes 60,000 to 100,000 clones, around 87% detected once. The source was CD4+ or CD8+ T cells sorted from blood, collected in a trial of the OX40 agonist ivuxolimab. The receptor source for this set is an adult with an advanced solid tumor such as melanoma, head and neck, liver or kidney cancer.

In nucleotides, the CDR3 is TGTGCCAGCAGTGAAGCCACCGGGGGGGTGAGGGGAGAGACCCAGTACTTC. This translates into CASSEATGGVRGETQYF. This rearrangement joins TRBV2 to TRBJ2-5; 8 bases are a match to TRBD2. CDR3 length: 17 residues. Germline V gene data show CDR1 as SNHLY and CDR2 as FYNNEI. Losses at the gene ends were 0 bases for V and 4 bases for J; bases not matched to a gene: 10.

The chain recombines TRBV13 with TRBJ2-7; no definite D call. Germline CDR1 PRHDT, CDR2 FYEKMQ (reference sequence). Trimming took 2 bases from V and 5 from J, leaving 13 bases between them. The CDR3 extends over 14 amino acids. CDR3 DNA: TGTGCCAGCAGCTTATCCCGGTGGATAAACGAGCAGTACTTC. Translated: CASSLSRWINEQYF.

This clone was seen a single time. The chain is built from TRBV6-1 and TRBJ2-2, with 11 bases identical to TRBD2. This CDR3 is 15 amino acids long. J gave up 4 bases and V 6 bases, and 4 bases lay outside the gene matches. Germline CDR1 and CDR2: MNHNS and SASEGT. CDR3 sequence reads: CASRPGLAATGELFF. The DNA of the CDR3 is TGTGCCAGCAGGCCGGGACTAGCGGCCACCGGGGAGCTGTTTTTT.

V and J are TRBV7-2 and TRBJ2-5, with D unresolved. The CDR3 length is 11 residues. Germline loops: CDR1 SGHTA, CDR2 FQGNSA. V was trimmed by 3 bases and J by 5 bases, leaving 4 bases between them. CDR3 nucleotides: TGTGCCAGCAGCTTCGGGGAGACCCAGTACTTC. Protein: CASSFGETQYF.

This clone has more than one count but fewer than ten. The chain joins TRBV4-1 to TRBJ1-1; D gene ambiguous. Trimming pared 3 bases from V and 1 base from J, leaving 9 bases between. The CDR3 totals 14 residues. Germline V gene lookup returns CDR1 MGHRA and CDR2 YSYEKL. The chain's CDR3 is CASSHKLGNTEAFF. The CDR3 coding sequence is TGCGCCAGCAGCCATAAGCTGGGGAACACTGAAGCTTTCTTT.

The chain carries TRBV27 and TRBJ1-2, with D maybe TRBD1 (5 bases). Trimming took 6 bases from V and 2 from J, leaving 16 bases between them. This CDR3 comprises 15 residues. Germline CDR1 is MNHEY and CDR2 is SMNVEV (reference sequence). In nucleotides, the CDR3 is TGTGCCAGCAGCTGTGTTGGGACCGAAAACTATGGCTACACCTTC. Translated, it gives CASSCVGTENYGYTF.

The chain is built from TRBV7-3 and TRBJ2-1, with 9 bases that match TRBD2. The trim removed 5 bases at V and 3 bases at J, leaving 2 bases unmatched. The CDR3 loop spans 14 amino acids. Per the germline V gene, CDR1 is SGHTA and CDR2 is FQGTGA. Here the CDR3 reads CASSRGGDYNEQFF. The CDR3 nucleotides are TGTGCCAGCAGCCGCGGGGGGGACTACAATGAGCAGTTCTTC.

The genes are TRBV27 and TRBJ2-2; D remains ambiguous. The V and J ends lost 3 bases and 7 bases respectively, with 9 bases between them. The CDR3 spans 13 residues. The V gene's germline CDR1 is MNHEY and CDR2 SMNVEV (reference sequence). The CDR3 DNA sequence: TGTGCCAGCAGTTTGAGGCATGGCGGGGAGCTGTTTTTT. Its protein product is CASSLRHGGELFF.

The V call is TRBV14, the J call TRBJ2-3; the D is unclear. V shed 4 bases and J shed 1 base, with 18 bases lying between them. The V gene's germline CDR1 is SGHDN and CDR2 FVKESK. The CDR3 spans 17 residues. The DNA of the CDR3 is TGTGCCAGCAGCCCGCCTTGGTGGCAGAGCGGCACAGATACGCAGTATTTT. It codes for CASSPPWWQSGTDTQYF.

V gene TRBV29-1 combines with J gene TRBJ2-3; D not certain. Germline V lookup: CDR1 SQVTM, CDR2 ANQGSEA. V was shortened by 6 bases and J by 1 base, with 17 bases between the two germline ends. The CDR3 is 15 amino acids. The CDR3 protein is CSVLARFTGTDTQYF. The CDR3 DNA is TGCAGCGTCCTCGCCCGATTTACGGGCACAGATACGCAGTATTTT.

V and J are TRBV12-5 and TRBJ2-7; perhaps TRBD2 as D (6 bases). Deletions cut 6 bases from V and 0 bases from J, with 9 bases between. This CDR3 region has 13 residues. Germline values: CDR1 LGHNT, CDR2 FRNRAP. The CDR3 coding sequence is TGTGCTAGTGGCTGGGACTTCTCCTACGAGCAGTACTTC. It translates to CASGWDFSYEQYF.

This chain links TRBV6-5 with TRBJ2-5; D is perhaps TRBD1 (5 bases). The germline V gene has CDR1 MNHEY and CDR2 SVGAGI. This CDR3 contains 13 residues. V lost 0 bases and J lost 9, with 11 bases in between. The CDR3 sequence is CASSYSKQGAQYF. CDR3 DNA sequence: TGTGCCAGCAGTTACTCGAAGCAGGGCGCCCAGTACTTC.